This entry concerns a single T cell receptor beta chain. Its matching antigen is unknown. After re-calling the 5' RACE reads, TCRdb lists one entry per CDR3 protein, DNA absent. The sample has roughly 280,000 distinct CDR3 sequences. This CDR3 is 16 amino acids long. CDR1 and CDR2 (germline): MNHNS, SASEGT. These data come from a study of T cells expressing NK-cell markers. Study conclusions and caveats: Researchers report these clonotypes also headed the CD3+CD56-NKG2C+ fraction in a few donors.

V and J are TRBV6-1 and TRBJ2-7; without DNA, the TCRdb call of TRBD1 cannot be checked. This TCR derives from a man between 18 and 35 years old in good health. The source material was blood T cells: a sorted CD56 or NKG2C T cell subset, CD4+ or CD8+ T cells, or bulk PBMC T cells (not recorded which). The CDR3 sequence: CASRTGQGRSSYEQYF.